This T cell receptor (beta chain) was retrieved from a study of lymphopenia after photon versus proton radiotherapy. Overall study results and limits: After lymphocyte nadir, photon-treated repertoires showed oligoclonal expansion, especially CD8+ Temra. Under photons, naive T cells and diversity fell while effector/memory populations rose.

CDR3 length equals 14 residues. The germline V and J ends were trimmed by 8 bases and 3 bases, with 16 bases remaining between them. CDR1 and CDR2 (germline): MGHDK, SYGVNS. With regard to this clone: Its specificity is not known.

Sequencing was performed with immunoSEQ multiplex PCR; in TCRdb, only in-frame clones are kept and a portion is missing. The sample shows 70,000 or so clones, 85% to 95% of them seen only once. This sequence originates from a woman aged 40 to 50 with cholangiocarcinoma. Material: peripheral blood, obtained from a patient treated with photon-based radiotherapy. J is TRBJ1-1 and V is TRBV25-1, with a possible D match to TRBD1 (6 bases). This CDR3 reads CASRKTGQDTEAFF. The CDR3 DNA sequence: TGTGCCAGCCGAAAAACAGGGCAGGACACTGAAGCTTTCTTT. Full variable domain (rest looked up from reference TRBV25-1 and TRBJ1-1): EADIYQTPRYLVIGTGKKITLECSQTMGHDKMYWYQQDPGMELHLIHYSYGVNSTEKGDLSSESTVSRIRTEHFPLTLESARPSHTSQYLCASRKTGQDTEAFFGQGTRLTVV.